This TCR beta chain came from a study of monozygotic twins with inflammatory bowel disease. Findings and caveats of the study: TCRbeta diversity (inverse Simpson) was lower in IBD patients than in healthy co-twins.

UMIs that had a 6-nucleotide sample barcode were put in using template switching. Following a re-call of the 5' RACE reads, TCRdb has one entry per CDR3 protein and lacks DNA. The listing contains some 170,000 distinct CDR3 sequences. Details on this clonotype: The antigen is undetermined.

Looked up from germline, CDR1 is SGHRS and CDR2 is YFSETQ. The length of the CDR3 is 16 residues. This TCR came from a human donor with ulcerative colitis or Crohn's disease, or a healthy co-twin of an affected twin (not recorded which). Specimen: blood. V usage is TRBV5-1 and J usage is TRBJ2-3; TCRdb calls TRBD2, which cannot be checked without DNA. The CDR3 sequence: CASSLLDRSFTDTQYF. Variable domain in full (rest from reference TRBV5-1 and TRBJ2-3): KAGVTQTPRYLIKTRGQQVTLSCSPISGHRSVSWYQQTPGQGLQFLFEYFSETQRNKGNFPGRFSGRQFSNSRSEMNVSTLELGDSALYLCASSLLDRSFTDTQYFGPGTRLTVL.